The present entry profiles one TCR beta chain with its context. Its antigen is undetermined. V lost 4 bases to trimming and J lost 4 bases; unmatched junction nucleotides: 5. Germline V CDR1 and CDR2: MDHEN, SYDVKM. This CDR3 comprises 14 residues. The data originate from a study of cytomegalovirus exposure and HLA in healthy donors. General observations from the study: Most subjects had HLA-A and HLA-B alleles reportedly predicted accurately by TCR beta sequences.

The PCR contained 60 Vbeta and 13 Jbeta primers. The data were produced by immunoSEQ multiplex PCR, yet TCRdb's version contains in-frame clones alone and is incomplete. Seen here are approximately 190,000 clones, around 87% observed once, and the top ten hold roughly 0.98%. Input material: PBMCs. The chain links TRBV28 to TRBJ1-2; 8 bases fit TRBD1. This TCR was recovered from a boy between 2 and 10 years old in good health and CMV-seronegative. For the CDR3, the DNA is TGTGCCAGCAGTTCCTCAGGGGGCGGCTATGGCTACACCTTC. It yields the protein CASSSSGGGYGYTF.